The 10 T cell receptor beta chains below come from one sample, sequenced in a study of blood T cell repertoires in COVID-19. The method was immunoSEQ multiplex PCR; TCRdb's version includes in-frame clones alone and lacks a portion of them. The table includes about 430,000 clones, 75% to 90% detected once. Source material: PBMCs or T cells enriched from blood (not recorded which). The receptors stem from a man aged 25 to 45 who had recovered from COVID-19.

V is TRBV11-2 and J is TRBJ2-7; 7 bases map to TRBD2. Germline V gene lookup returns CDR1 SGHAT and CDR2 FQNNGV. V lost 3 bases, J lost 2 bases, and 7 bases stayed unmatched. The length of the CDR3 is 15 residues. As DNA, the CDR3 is TGTGCCAGCAGCTTGAGCGGGACCTTAACCTACGAGCAGTACTTC. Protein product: CASSLSGTLTYEQYF.

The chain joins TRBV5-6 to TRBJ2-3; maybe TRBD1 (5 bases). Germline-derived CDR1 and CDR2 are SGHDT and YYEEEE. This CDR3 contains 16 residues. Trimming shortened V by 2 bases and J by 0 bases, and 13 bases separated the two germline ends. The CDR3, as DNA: TGTGCCAGCAGCTTTATGGTTGACAGTAGCACAGATACGCAGTATTTT. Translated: CASSFMVDSSTDTQYF.

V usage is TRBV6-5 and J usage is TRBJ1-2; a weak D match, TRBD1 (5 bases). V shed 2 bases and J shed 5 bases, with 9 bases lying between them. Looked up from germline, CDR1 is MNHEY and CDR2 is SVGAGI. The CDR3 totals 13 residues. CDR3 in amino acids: CASSYGAEYGYTF. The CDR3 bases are TGTGCCAGCAGTTACGGGGCGGAATATGGCTACACCTTC.

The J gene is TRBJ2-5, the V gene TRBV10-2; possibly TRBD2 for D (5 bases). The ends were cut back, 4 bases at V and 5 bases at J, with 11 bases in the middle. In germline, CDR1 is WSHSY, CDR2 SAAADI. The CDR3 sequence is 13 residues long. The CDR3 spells CASSGGYGETQYF. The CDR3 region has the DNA TGCGCCAGCAGTGGCGGGTACGGGGAGACCCAGTACTTC.

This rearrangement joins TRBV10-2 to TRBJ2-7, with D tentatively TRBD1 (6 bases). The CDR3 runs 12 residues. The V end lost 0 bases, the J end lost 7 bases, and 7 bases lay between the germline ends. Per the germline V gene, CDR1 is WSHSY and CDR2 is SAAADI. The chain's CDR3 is CASSESRGEQYF. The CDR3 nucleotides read TGCGCCAGCAGTGAGTCGAGGGGGGAGCAGTACTTC.

The CDR3 here is CASSLGGRGTDTQYF. The CDR3 bases are TGTGCCAGCAGCTTAGGCGGGAGGGGGACAGATACGCAGTATTTT. The chain employs TRBV7-6 and TRBJ2-3, with TRBD2 matching over 9 bases. This CDR3 has 15 residues. Germline V gene sequence: CDR1 SGHVS, CDR2 FNYEAQ. V gave up 1 base and J gave up 3 bases; unmatched junction bases: 2.

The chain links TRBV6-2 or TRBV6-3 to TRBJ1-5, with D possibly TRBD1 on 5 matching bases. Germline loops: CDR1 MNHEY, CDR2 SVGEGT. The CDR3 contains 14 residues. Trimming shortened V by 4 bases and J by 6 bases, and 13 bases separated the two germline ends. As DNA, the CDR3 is TGTGCCAGCAGTTCCACTCAGGGAGGTCAGCCCCAGCATTTT. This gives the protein CASSSTQGGQPQHF.

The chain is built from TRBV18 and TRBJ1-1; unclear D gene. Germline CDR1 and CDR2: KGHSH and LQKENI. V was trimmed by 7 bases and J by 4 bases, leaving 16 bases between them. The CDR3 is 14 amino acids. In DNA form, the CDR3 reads TGTGCCAGCTTACCTGCGGGGATAAGCACTGAAGCTTTCTTT. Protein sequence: CASLPAGISTEAFF. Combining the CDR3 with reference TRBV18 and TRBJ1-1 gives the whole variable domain NAGVMQNPRHLVRRRGQEARLRCSPMKGHSHVYWYRQLPEEGLKFMVYLQKENIIDESGMPKERFSAEFPKEGPSILRIQQVVRGDSAAYFCASLPAGISTEAFFGQGTRLTVV.

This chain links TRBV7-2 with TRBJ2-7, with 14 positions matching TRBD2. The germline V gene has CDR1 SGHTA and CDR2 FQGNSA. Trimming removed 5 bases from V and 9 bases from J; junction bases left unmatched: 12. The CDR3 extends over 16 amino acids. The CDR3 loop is CASSPSPGLAGEVQYF. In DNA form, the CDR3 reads TGTGCCAGCAGCCCGTCGCCGGGACTAGCGGGAGAGGTGCAGTACTTC.

The chain's CDR3 is CASSLQAGEFSYEQYF. CDR3 nucleotides: TGCGCCAGCAGCCTCCAAGCGGGAGAGTTCTCCTACGAGCAGTACTTC. The rearrangement links TRBV4-1 to TRBJ2-7; 8 nucleotides line up with TRBD2. This CDR3 contains 16 residues. Trimming cost V 4 bases and J 0 bases; bases outside gene matches: 8. Germline-derived CDR1 and CDR2 are MGHRA and YSYEKL.